Listed below are T cell receptor beta chains from one sample, sequenced in a study of T cells after yellow fever vaccination. In TCRdb, the 5' RACE reads were re-called with MiXCR into one record per CDR3 protein. The repertoire holds about 73,000 distinct CDR3 sequences, with 7.5% to 9% as singletons. This material consisted of CD8+ T cells sorted from PBMCs, taken on the day of the yellow fever booster vaccination. Every receptor here comes from a man aged 25-40 years who received the YFV17D yellow fever vaccine. Both conserved end residues are part of each CDR3. The D gene is left open where the match is weak. Size tells how often a clone was seen (once, few, many) or the class of an expanded clone, and some rows leave it out.

cdr3_nt	cdr3_aa	clone_size	v_call	d_call	j_call	cdr3_length
TGCAGTGCCAGGACAGGTTACTACGAGCAGTACTTC	CSARTGYYEQYF	.	TRBV20-1	TRBD1	TRBJ2-7	12
TGTGCCAGCAGAACCGACCGGGACCCCGTTGATAGCAATGAGCAGTTCTTC	CASRTDRDPVDSNEQFF	.	TRBV7-9	.	TRBJ2-1	17
TGTGCCAGCAGGCCCACAGGGGGCGTGGGGGAAAAACTGTTTTTT	CASRPTGGVGEKLFF	.	TRBV2	TRBD1	TRBJ1-4	15
TGTGCCAGCAGCCCTGCGGCAGGGAATGAGCAGTTCTTC	CASSPAAGNEQFF	many	TRBV11-2	.	TRBJ2-1	13
TGTGCCAGCAGCAGGGACGGCACCTCCTACAATGAGCAGTTCTTC	CASSRDGTSYNEQFF	.	TRBV6-5	.	TRBJ2-1	15
TGTGCCAGCAGCTTTCTAGCCGGGACAGAAAACACCGGGGAGCTGTTTTTT	CASSFLAGTENTGELFF	.	TRBV7-9	TRBD1	TRBJ2-2	17
TGTGCCTGGACTAGCGGCTCCTACGAGCAGTACTTC	CAWTSGSYEQYF	.	TRBV30	TRBD2	TRBJ2-7	12
TGTGCCACCAGCAGACCGGCGGGGACAGGGCGAGAGACCCAGTACTTC	CATSRPAGTGRETQYF	.	TRBV15	TRBD1	TRBJ2-5	16
TGTGCCAGCAGCCAAGAGCCCCTGGCGGGGGTGAGCTCCTACAATGAGCAGTTCTTC	CASSQEPLAGVSSYNEQFF	.	TRBV3-1	TRBD2	TRBJ2-1	19
TGTGCCAGCAGTTTAATCGGTCTGGTGGAGGAGACCCAGTACTTC	CASSLIGLVEETQYF	.	TRBV28	.	TRBJ2-5	15
TGTGCCAGCAGCCAAGACCCGCCACCATCCCCCCGCTTCAATGAGCAGTACTTC	CASSQDPPPSPRFNEQYF	.	TRBV3-1	.	TRBJ2-7	18
TGTGCCAGCAGCTCCGAACCACTAGCGGGGCCCTCCTCCTACGAGCAGTACTTC	CASSSEPLAGPSSYEQYF	few	TRBV5-6	TRBD2	TRBJ2-7	18
TGCGCCAGCAGCTCAGGACTCCTGGACTCCGAGCAGTACTTC	CASSSGLLDSEQYF	.	TRBV5-1	.	TRBJ2-7	14
TGTGCCAGCAGCTTTCTGGCTAGCGGGAGGCCTGATGCCAATGAGCAGTTCTTC	CASSFLASGRPDANEQFF	.	TRBV5-5	TRBD2	TRBJ2-1	18
TGTGCCAGCAGCTTAGGCGCTGGGAATGAAAAACTGTTTTTT	CASSLGAGNEKLFF	many	TRBV7-6	.	TRBJ1-4	14
TGTGCCAGTAGCCCAGGAAACATCCCCTATGGCTACACCTTC	CASSPGNIPYGYTF	.	TRBV19	.	TRBJ1-2	14
TGCGCCAGCAGTGAGCGATATTACACAGATACGCAGTATTTT	CASSERYYTDTQYF	many	TRBV10-1	.	TRBJ2-3	14
TGCGCCAGCAGCCAAGACGCTAGCGGGACCCTTGGAGAGTATTTT	CASSQDASGTLGEYF	few	TRBV4-3	TRBD2	TRBJ2-3	15
TGTGCCAGCAGGCCTGCGGGGGGGATAGGCACTGAAGCTTTCTTT	CASRPAGGIGTEAFF	.	TRBV12-3/TRBV12-4	.	TRBJ1-1	15